Listed below are T cell receptor beta chains from one sample, sequenced in a study of cytomegalovirus exposure and HLA in healthy donors. TCRdb keeps only in-frame clones here, not all; method: immunoSEQ multiplex PCR. The table shows about 200,000 clones, with around 83% occurring only once. Sequences were obtained from PBMCs. These receptors originate from a woman in her thirties or forties in good health and CMV-seronegative. Both conserved end residues are part of each CDR3. A D gene is named only where the DNA matches it firmly. Only part of the rows carry a size: once, few, many, or a class if the clone is expanded.

v_call	d_call	j_call	clone_size	cdr3_aa	cdr3_nt
TRBV19	TRBD2	TRBJ2-3	few	CASSTGLGTDTQYF	TGTGCCAGTAGTACCGGACTAGGCACAGATACGCAGTATTTT
TRBV5-1	TRBD2	TRBJ2-3	once	CASRPRVGSPSGRGYF	TGCGCCAGCCGGCCCCGAGTCGGGTCGCCTAGCGGTAGGGGGTATTTT
TRBV5-5	.	TRBJ2-7	.	CASSLDRYRNEQYF	TGTGCCAGCAGCTTGGACCGATACAGAAACGAGCAGTACTTC
TRBV29-1	.	TRBJ1-4	once	CSVEIAGRYEKLFF	TGCAGCGTTGAAATTGCGGGGCGTTATGAAAAACTGTTTTTT
TRBV7-6	TRBD2	TRBJ2-1	.	CASSLGPPSGRAREQFF	TGTGCCAGCAGCTTAGGGCCCCCTAGCGGGAGGGCCCGTGAGCAGTTCTTC
TRBV18	TRBD2	TRBJ2-7	.	CASSLGLAGVYEQYF	TGTGCCAGCTCACTGGGACTAGCGGGAGTCTACGAGCAGTACTTC
TRBV19	TRBD2	TRBJ2-7	few	CASSNPYRGRIHEQYF	TGTGCCAGTAGTAACCCTTATCGCGGGAGGATCCACGAGCAGTACTTC
TRBV23-1	.	TRBJ1-2	few	CASSLLQGTNYGYTF	TGCGCCAGCAGTCTACTACAGGGTACTAACTATGGCTACACCTTC
TRBV5-4	.	TRBJ1-1	.	CASNSGSRNTEAFF	TGTGCCAGCAACTCCGGGAGTAGAAACACTGAAGCTTTCTTT
TRBV5-1	.	TRBJ1-1	.	CASSPAGYRNTEAFF	TGCGCCAGCAGCCCGGCGGGTTACAGGAACACTGAAGCTTTCTTT
TRBV14	TRBD1	TRBJ1-1	once	CASSQNRGRSTEAFF	TGTGCCAGCAGCCAAAACAGGGGGAGGAGCACTGAAGCTTTCTTT
TRBV27	.	TRBJ2-1	.	CASSPLTGRTYNEQFF	TGTGCCAGCAGTCCCTTAACAGGGCGCACCTACAATGAGCAGTTCTTC
TRBV5-6	TRBD2	TRBJ2-1	.	CASSGGLAGDYNEQFF	TGTGCCAGCAGCGGGGGACTAGCGGGAGATTACAATGAGCAGTTCTTC
TRBV28	.	TRBJ2-1	.	CASRGGAGYNEQFF	TGTGCCAGCAGGGGGGGAGCTGGTTACAATGAGCAGTTCTTC
TRBV27	.	TRBJ2-7	.	CASSLSRVNSYEQYF	TGTGCCAGCAGTTTAAGTCGGGTGAACTCCTACGAGCAGTACTTC
TRBV7-9	TRBD1	TRBJ1-1	.	CASSLGFTGVTEAFF	TGTGCCAGCAGCTTAGGTTTTACAGGGGTCACTGAAGCTTTCTTT
TRBV29-1	.	TRBJ1-1	.	CSVEDQGRNTEAFF	TGCAGCGTTGAAGATCAGGGCCGAAACACTGAAGCTTTCTTT
TRBV5-4	TRBD1	TRBJ1-3	.	CASSPMTGSTGNTIYF	TGTGCCAGCAGCCCCATGACAGGGAGCACTGGAAACACCATATATTTT
TRBV7-6	.	TRBJ1-5	.	CASSLAGRANQPQHF	TGTGCCAGCAGCTTAGCGGGCCGTGCGAATCAGCCCCAGCATTTT
TRBV6-4	TRBD2	TRBJ2-5	few	CASSLIAGDGETQYF	TGTGCCAGCAGCCTAATAGCGGGAGACGGAGAGACCCAGTACTTC
TRBV25-1	.	TRBJ2-5	.	CASSEGGGRRETQYF	TGTGCCAGCAGTGAGGGAGGGGGAAGGCGCGAGACCCAGTACTTC
TRBV19	TRBD2	TRBJ2-2	.	CASSRGGLAGGPGELFF	TGTGCCAGTAGTAGGGGGGGACTAGCGGGAGGGCCCGGGGAGCTGTTTTTT
TRBV4-2	TRBD1	TRBJ1-2	few	CASSQEPGTGYGYTF	TGTGCCAGCAGCCAAGAGCCCGGGACAGGCTATGGCTACACCTTC
TRBV11-3	.	TRBJ2-7	.	CASSLVAGEQYF	TGTGCCAGCAGCTTAGTTGCCGGGGAGCAGTACTTC
TRBV27	.	TRBJ1-1	.	CASSLSLTMNTEAFF	TGTGCCAGCAGTTTATCTCTCACTATGAACACTGAAGCTTTCTTT
TRBV29-1	TRBD1	TRBJ1-2	few	CSVHERDRGTGYTF	TGCAGCGTCCATGAAAGGGACAGGGGAACTGGCTACACCTTC
TRBV7-9	.	TRBJ1-1	.	CASSLARGGEAFF	TGTGCCAGCAGCTTAGCTCGGGGGGGTGAAGCTTTCTTT
TRBV2	.	TRBJ2-2	.	CASSLVRVAGELFF	TGTGCCAGCAGCTTGGTCAGGGTAGCCGGGGAGCTGTTTTTT
TRBV5-6	TRBD1	TRBJ1-2	few	CASSGPGQGKRGYTF	TGTGCCAGCAGCGGGCCGGGACAGGGGAAGAGAGGCTACACCTTC